This T cell receptor beta chain was observed in a study of STAT5B mutations in CD4+ large granular lymphocyte leukemia. Points from the study as a whole: The CD4+ versus CD8+ T-LGLL clonality difference may reflect limited sample size.

Sequencing was at survey level. Sequencing was performed with immunoSEQ multiplex PCR; in TCRdb, only in-frame clones are kept and a portion is missing. The data hold just over 40,000 clones, with roughly 80% observed a single time. The table lists this clone with a few counts. Its antigen remains unidentified. The receptor was derived from a human donor in good health. Sequenced material: CD4+ T cells from blood buffy coats.

CDR3 in DNA: TGTGCCAGCAGTTACTCTAGGAGGTACGAGCAGTACTTC. Encoded protein: CASSYSRRYEQYF. This chain joins TRBV6-6 and TRBJ2-7; maybe TRBD2 (5 bases). There are 13 residues in the CDR3. Trimming cost V 0 bases and J 4 bases, with 7 bases left between them. Germline loops: CDR1 MNHNY, CDR2 SVGAGI (reference sequence).